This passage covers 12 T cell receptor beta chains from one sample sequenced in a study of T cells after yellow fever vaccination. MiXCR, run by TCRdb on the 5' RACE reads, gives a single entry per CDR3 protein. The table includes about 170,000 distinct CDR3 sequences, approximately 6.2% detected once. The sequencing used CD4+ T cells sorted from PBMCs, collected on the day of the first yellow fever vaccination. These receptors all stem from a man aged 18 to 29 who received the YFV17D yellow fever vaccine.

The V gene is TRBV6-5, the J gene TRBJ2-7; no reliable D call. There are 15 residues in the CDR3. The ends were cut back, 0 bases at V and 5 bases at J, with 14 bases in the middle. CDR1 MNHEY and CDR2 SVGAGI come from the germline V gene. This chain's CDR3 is CASSYSTRPYHEQYF. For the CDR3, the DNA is TGTGCCAGCAGTTACTCGACGCGCCCTTACCACGAGCAGTACTTC.

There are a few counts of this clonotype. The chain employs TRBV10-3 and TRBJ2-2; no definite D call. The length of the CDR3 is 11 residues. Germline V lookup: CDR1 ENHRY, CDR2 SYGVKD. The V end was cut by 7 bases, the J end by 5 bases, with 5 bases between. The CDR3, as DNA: TGTGCCATCAAAGGTACCGGGGAGCTGTTTTTT. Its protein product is CAIKGTGELFF.

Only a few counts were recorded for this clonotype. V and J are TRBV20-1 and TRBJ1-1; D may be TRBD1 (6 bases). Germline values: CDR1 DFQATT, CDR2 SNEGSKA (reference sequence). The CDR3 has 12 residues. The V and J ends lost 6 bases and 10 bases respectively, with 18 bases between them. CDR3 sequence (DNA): TGCAGTGCGGCGGACAGCCCCAAGGGAGCTTTCTTT. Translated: CSAADSPKGAFF.

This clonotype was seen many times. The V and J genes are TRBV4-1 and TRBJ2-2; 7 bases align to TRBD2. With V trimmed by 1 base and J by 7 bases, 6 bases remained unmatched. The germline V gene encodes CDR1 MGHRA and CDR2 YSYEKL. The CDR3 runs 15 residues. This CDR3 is CASSQASGVDGELFF. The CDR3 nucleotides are TGCGCCAGCAGCCAAGCAAGCGGGGTTGACGGGGAGCTGTTTTTT.

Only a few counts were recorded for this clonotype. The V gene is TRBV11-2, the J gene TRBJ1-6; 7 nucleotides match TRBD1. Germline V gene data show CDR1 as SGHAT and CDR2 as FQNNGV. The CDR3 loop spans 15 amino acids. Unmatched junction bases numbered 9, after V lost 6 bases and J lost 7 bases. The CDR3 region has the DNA TGTGCCAGCAGAACGTGGGGGACAGAAAATTCACCCCTCCACTTT. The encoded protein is CASRTWGTENSPLHF. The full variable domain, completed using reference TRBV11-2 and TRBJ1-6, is EAGVAQSPRYKIIEKRQSVAFWCNPISGHATLYWYQQILGQGPKLLIQFQNNGVVDDSQLPKDRFSAERLKGVDSTLKIQPAKLEDSAVYLCASRTWGTENSPLHFGNGTRLTVT.

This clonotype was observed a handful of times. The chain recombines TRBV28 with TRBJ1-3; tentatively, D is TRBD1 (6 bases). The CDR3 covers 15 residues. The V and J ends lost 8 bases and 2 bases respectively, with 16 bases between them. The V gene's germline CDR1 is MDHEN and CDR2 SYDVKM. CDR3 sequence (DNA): TGTGCCAGCGGGTACGCGGGGGGCCCTGGAAACACCATATATTTT. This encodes CASGYAGGPGNTIYF.

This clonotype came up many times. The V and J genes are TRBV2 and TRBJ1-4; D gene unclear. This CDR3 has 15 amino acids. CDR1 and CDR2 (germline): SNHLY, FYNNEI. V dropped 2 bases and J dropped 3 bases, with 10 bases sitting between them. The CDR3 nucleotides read TGTGCCAGCAGTGAATCTAGGCAGCCTAATGAAAAACTGTTTTTT. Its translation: CASSESRQPNEKLFF.

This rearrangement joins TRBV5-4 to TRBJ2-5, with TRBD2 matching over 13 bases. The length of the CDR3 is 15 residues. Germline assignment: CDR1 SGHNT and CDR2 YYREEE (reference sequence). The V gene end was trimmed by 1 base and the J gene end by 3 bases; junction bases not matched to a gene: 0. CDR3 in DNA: TGTGCCAGCAGCTTGACTAGCGGGGGGGAAGAGACCCAGTACTTC. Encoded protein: CASSLTSGGEETQYF.

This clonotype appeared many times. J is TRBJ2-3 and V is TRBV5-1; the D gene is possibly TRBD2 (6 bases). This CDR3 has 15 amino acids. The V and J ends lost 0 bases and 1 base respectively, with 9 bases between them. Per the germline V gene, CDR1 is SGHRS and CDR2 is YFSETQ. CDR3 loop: CASSLERVGTDTQYF. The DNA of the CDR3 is TGCGCCAGCAGCTTGGAGCGGGTAGGCACAGATACGCAGTATTTT.

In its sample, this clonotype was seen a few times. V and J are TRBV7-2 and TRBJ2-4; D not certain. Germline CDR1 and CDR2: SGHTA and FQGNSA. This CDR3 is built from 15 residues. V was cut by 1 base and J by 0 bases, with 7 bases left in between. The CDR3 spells CASSLVGIAKNIQYF. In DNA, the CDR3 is TGTGCCAGCAGCTTAGTAGGGATAGCCAAAAACATTCAGTACTTC.

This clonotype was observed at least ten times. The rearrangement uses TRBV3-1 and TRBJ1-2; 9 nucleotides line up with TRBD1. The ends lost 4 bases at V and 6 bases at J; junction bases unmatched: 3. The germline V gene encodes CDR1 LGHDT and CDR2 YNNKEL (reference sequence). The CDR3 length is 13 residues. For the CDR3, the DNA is TGTGCCAGCAGCCGACAGGGGGAGGATGGCTACACCTTC. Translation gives CASSRQGEDGYTF. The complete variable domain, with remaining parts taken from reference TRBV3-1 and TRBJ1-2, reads DTAVSQTPKYLVTQMGNDKSIKCEQNLGHDTMYWYKQDSKKFLKIMFSYNNKELIINETVPNRFSPKSPDKAHLNLHINSLELGDSAVYFCASSRQGEDGYTFGSGTRLTVV.

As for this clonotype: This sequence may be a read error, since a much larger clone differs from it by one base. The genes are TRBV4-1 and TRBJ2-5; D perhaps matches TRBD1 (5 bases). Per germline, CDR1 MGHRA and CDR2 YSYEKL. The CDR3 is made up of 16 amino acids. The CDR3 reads CACSQDGRAREETQYF. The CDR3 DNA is TGCGCCTGCAGCCAAGATGGCAGGGCCCGAGAAGAGACCCAGTACTTC.